This entry lists 32 T cell receptor beta chains sequenced from one sample in a study of control samples from healthy donors and cancer patients (TCRdb year 2020). Libraries were made using the immunoSEQ multiplex PCR assay. The source is immuneACCESS, and TCRdb retained only in-frame sequences with V and J called. Part of the clones is not carried over; for the studies checked, unresolved V genes explain less than half of this, and the remainder is unexplained. Across this sample there are tens of thousands of clones, with roughly 78% seen only once. Less than 25% of the sample goes to the ten largest clones. The sequenced sample consisted of PBMCs. All receptors derive from a man aged 55 to 69 with head and neck cancer.

The rearrangement uses TRBV6-2 or TRBV6-3 and TRBJ2-1; 7 bases are a match to TRBD1. With V trimmed by 4 bases and J by 8 bases, 14 bases remained unmatched. The CDR3 sequence is 16 residues long. Germline V gene data show CDR1 as MNHEY and CDR2 as SVGEGT. CDR3 sequence: CASSSLQGRLTYEQFF. The CDR3 DNA follows: TGTGCCAGCAGTTCGTTACAGGGGAGACTCACGTATGAGCAGTTCTTC.

This clone has more than one count but fewer than ten. The chain recombines TRBV6-5 with TRBJ1-4, with 9 nucleotides matching TRBD1. Trimming cost V 0 bases and J 11 bases; bases outside gene matches: 1. This CDR3 has 13 amino acids. The germline V gene has CDR1 MNHEY and CDR2 SVGAGI. The CDR3 DNA reads as TGTGCCAGCAGTTACTCGACAGGGGGTAAACTGTTTTTT. This translates into CASSYSTGGKLFF.

J is TRBJ1-5 and V is TRBV19; D remains ambiguous. This CDR3 contains 14 residues. V lost 6 bases, J lost 4 bases, and 13 bases lay in between. The germline gives CDR1 LNHDA, CDR2 SQIVND (reference sequence). The CDR3: CASRPVSGNQPQHF. Written as DNA, the CDR3 is TGTGCCAGTAGGCCAGTCAGTGGTAATCAGCCCCAGCATTTT. Looking up the rest from reference TRBV19 and TRBJ1-5 gives the full variable domain: DGGITQSPKYLFRKEGQNVTLSCEQNLNHDAMYWYRQDPGQGLRLIYYSQIVNDFQKGDIAEGYSVSREKKESFPLTVTSAQKNPTAFYLCASRPVSGNQPQHFGDGTRLSIL.

The rearrangement links TRBV7-2 to TRBJ2-3; 7 positions match TRBD1. V lost 1 base, J lost 5 bases, and 9 bases stayed unmatched. The V gene's germline CDR1 is SGHTA and CDR2 FQGNSA. CDR3 length equals 16 residues. CDR3 sequence: CASSLEQGSARDTQYF. The CDR3 region has the DNA TGTGCCAGCAGCTTAGAACAGGGGTCCGCGAGAGATACGCAGTATTTT.

The chain couples TRBV30 to TRBJ1-4; D gene unclear. The CDR3 runs 14 residues. Germline V gene data show CDR1 as GTSNPN and CDR2 as SVGIG (reference sequence). The ends were cut back, 1 base at V and 7 bases at J, with 13 bases in the middle. CDR3 sequence reads: CAWSENSLGEKLFF. The CDR3 DNA reads TGTGCCTGGAGTGAAAATAGTTTGGGTGAAAAACTGTTTTTT.

The J gene is TRBJ1-2, the V gene TRBV6-5; TRBD1 is a possible D gene (5 bases). The germline CDR1 and CDR2 sequences are MNHEY and SVGAGI. CDR3 length: 13 amino acids. With 4 bases removed from V and 8 bases from J, the gap between germline ends came to 14 bases. CDR3 loop: CASSWDPQRGYTF. Written as DNA, the CDR3 is TGTGCCAGCAGTTGGGACCCCCAGAGGGGCTACACCTTC.

V and J are TRBV27 and TRBJ1-1; a possible D gene is TRBD1 (6 bases). The CDR3 length is 14 residues. V was cut by 1 base and J by 4 bases, with 10 bases left in between. Germline V CDR1 and CDR2: MNHEY, SMNVEV (reference sequence). CDR3 region: CASSLLSGATEAFF. The CDR3 DNA reads TGTGCCAGCAGTTTATTATCGGGGGCCACTGAAGCTTTCTTT.

The V call is TRBV5-6, the J call TRBJ2-2; 10 bases map to TRBD2. Trimming at V came to 4 bases and at J to 0 bases, leaving 9 bases not matched to a gene. Germline CDR1 is SGHDT and CDR2 is YYEEEE. The CDR3 consists of 18 residues. The CDR3, as DNA: TGTGCCAGCAGCCGTAGCCGGGGACTAGCGTCGAACACCGGGGAGCTGTTTTTT. Protein sequence: CASSRSRGLASNTGELFF.

This chain joins TRBV12-3 or TRBV12-4 and TRBJ1-1; D uncertain. V lost 6 bases, J lost 1 base, and 6 bases lay in between. The CDR3 is made up of 12 amino acids. The CDR3 nucleotides are TGTGCCAGCAGATCCCAGAACACTGAAGCTTTCTTT. Its translation: CASRSQNTEAFF.

The DNA for the CDR3 is TGCGCCAGCAGCGTAGTTATAGCGGGAGGGCTCCCCGGGGAGCTGTTTTTT. Its protein product is CASSVVIAGGLPGELFF. This chain joins TRBV5-1 and TRBJ2-2, with 11 bases fitting TRBD2. V was clipped by 4 bases and J by 6 bases; unmatched bases: 11. Germline V gene data show CDR1 as SGHRS and CDR2 as YFSETQ. This CDR3 is 17 amino acids long.

This rearrangement joins TRBV6-5 to TRBJ2-1; 9 positions match TRBD1. The germline gives CDR1 MNHEY, CDR2 SVGAGI. This CDR3 has 15 amino acids. The J segment lost 4 bases and the V segment lost 6 bases, leaving 7 bases of the junction unmatched. The DNA of the CDR3 is TGTGCCAGCAGAACAAACAGGGGGCCTTACAATGAGCAGTTCTTC. This sequence encodes CASRTNRGPYNEQFF.

This clone was observed a few times. The J gene is TRBJ1-6, the V gene TRBV28; TRBD1 aligns across 9 bases. V lost 6 bases and J lost 10; bases outside the gene matches: 7. CDR3 size: 14 residues. CDR1 MDHEN and CDR2 SYDVKM come from the germline V gene. The CDR3 spells CASRTGGFASPLHF. The DNA of the CDR3 is TGTGCCAGCAGGACAGGGGGATTCGCGTCACCCCTCCACTTT.

V gene TRBV10-3 combines with J gene TRBJ1-1; a weak D match, TRBD1 (5 bases). Germline V gene lookup returns CDR1 ENHRY and CDR2 SYGVKD. Trimming removed 7 bases at V and 4 bases at J, with 16 bases between. CDR3 size: 14 residues. The CDR3 region is CAIKGLGVSTEAFF. The CDR3, as DNA: TGTGCCATCAAGGGGCTGGGGGTCTCCACTGAAGCTTTCTTT.

The rearrangement joins TRBV7-6 to TRBJ1-3, with no clear D. The germline V gene has CDR1 SGHVS and CDR2 FNYEAQ. The CDR3 length is 18 residues. Trimming removed 4 bases at V and 0 bases at J, with 19 bases between. Here the CDR3 DNA reads TGTGCCAGCAGCTCCCCGCCCTGGGCGGCCGTCTCTGGAAACACCATATATTTT. Protein: CASSSPPWAAVSGNTIYF.

The chain links TRBV19 to TRBJ2-5; 14 bases align to TRBD2. There are 15 residues in the CDR3. Germline loops: CDR1 LNHDA, CDR2 SQIVND (reference sequence). V shed 6 bases, J shed 4 bases, and the junction held 4 bases outside the gene matches. The CDR3 reads CASSFGTSGRETQYF. CDR3 nucleotides: TGTGCCAGTAGCTTCGGGACTAGCGGGAGAGAGACCCAGTACTTC.

This clone was seen once. This chain joins TRBV6-5 and TRBJ2-5; no definite D call. Germline CDR1 is MNHEY and CDR2 is SVGAGI. The V gene lost 6 bases and the J gene lost 0 bases, with 11 bases spanning the gap. This CDR3 is built from 14 residues. The CDR3 bases are TGTGCCAGCAGCCTGCTAGGGTACCAAGAGACCCAGTACTTC. Protein product: CASSLLGYQETQYF.

This chain links TRBV28 with TRBJ1-1; D is undetermined. The length of the CDR3 is 13 residues. Germline V gives CDR1 MDHEN, CDR2 SYDVKM. V lost 0 bases and J lost 2, with 4 bases in between. The chain's CDR3 is CASSLWRNTEAFF. CDR3 in DNA: TGTGCCAGCAGTTTATGGAGAAACACTGAAGCTTTCTTT.

This chain links TRBV6-6 with TRBJ1-5; D remains ambiguous. In germline, CDR1 is MNHNY, CDR2 SVGAGI (reference sequence). Between the trimmed V and J ends, which lost 7 bases and 0 bases, there was a span of 7 bases. CDR3 length equals 13 residues. Written as DNA, the CDR3 is TGTGCCAGCACCCCTTATAGCAATCAGCCCCAGCATTTT. Amino acid sequence: CASTPYSNQPQHF.

This chain connects TRBV10-3 to TRBJ2-1, with D possibly being TRBD2 (6 bases). Trimming left V 2 bases short and J 0 bases short, with 8 bases between. Germline CDR1 reads ENHRY; CDR2 reads SYGVKD. The CDR3 spans 15 residues. The CDR3 is CAISEVGSSYNEQFF. The CDR3 coding sequence is TGTGCCATCAGTGAGGTCGGGAGCTCCTACAATGAGCAGTTCTTC.

The chain carries TRBV6-6 and TRBJ1-1; 9 positions match TRBD1. The V gene end was trimmed by 5 bases and the J gene end by 5 bases; junction bases not matched to a gene: 6. The CDR3 has 14 residues. Germline lookup yields CDR1 MNHNY and CDR2 SVGAGI (reference sequence). The CDR3 protein is CASSTTGGQTEAFF. The CDR3 coding sequence is TGTGCCAGCAGTACCACAGGGGGCCAGACTGAAGCTTTCTTT.

The chain links TRBV2 to TRBJ1-4; 7 bases match TRBD1. Trimming took 6 bases from V and 8 from J; bases not matched to a gene: 6. CDR3 length: 13 amino acids. Germline V lookup: CDR1 SNHLY, CDR2 FYNNEI. In nucleotides, the CDR3 is TGTGCCAGCAGCCGACAGGGTAACGAAAAACTGTTTTTT. Encoded protein: CASSRQGNEKLFF. Full variable domain (outside the CDR3, taken from reference TRBV2 and TRBJ1-4): EPEVTQTPSHQVTQMGQEVILRCVPISNHLYFYWYRQILGQKVEFLVSFYNNEISEKSEIFDDQFSVERPDGSNFTLKIRSTKLEDSAMYFCASSRQGNEKLFFGSGTQLSVL.

The genes are TRBV28 and TRBJ2-1; 10 nucleotides align to TRBD1. Unmatched junction bases numbered 10, after V lost 2 bases and J lost 6 bases. Germline CDR1 reads MDHEN; CDR2 reads SYDVKM. The CDR3 has 17 amino acids. The CDR3 spells CASSLEDGTGDCNEQFF. Written as DNA, the CDR3 is TGTGCCAGCAGTTTAGAGGACGGGACAGGGGATTGCAATGAGCAGTTCTTC.

The genes are TRBV6-1 and TRBJ1-2; no firm D call. This CDR3 is built from 14 residues. Germline values: CDR1 MNHNS, CDR2 SASEGT. The V and J ends lost 2 bases and 6 bases respectively, with 13 bases between them. The CDR3: CASSETSSPDGYTF. The CDR3 bases are TGTGCCAGCAGTGAAACGAGTTCGCCGGATGGCTACACCTTC.

The CDR3 region is CASSPGQGAHRELFF. The CDR3 coding sequence is TGTGCCAGCAGTCCCGGACAGGGGGCTCACCGGGAGCTGTTTTTT. The chain carries TRBV27 and TRBJ2-2; 11 bases align to TRBD1. CDR1 MNHEY and CDR2 SMNVEV come from the germline V gene (reference sequence). This CDR3 has 15 amino acids. V lost 5 bases, J lost 9 bases, and 8 bases stayed unmatched.

The J gene is TRBJ1-4, the V gene TRBV28, with a weak D call TRBD1 (6 bases). Per germline, CDR1 MDHEN and CDR2 SYDVKM. The length of the CDR3 is 13 residues. The germline V and J ends were trimmed by 7 bases and 6 bases, with 12 bases remaining between them. This CDR3 is CASTSGQHEKLFF. CDR3 nucleotide sequence: TGTGCCAGCACTAGCGGACAGCATGAAAAACTGTTTTTT.

The chain is built from TRBV6-2 or TRBV6-3 and TRBJ1-5, with a tentative D call TRBD1 (5 bases). CDR1 and CDR2 from the germline V gene are MNHEY and SVGEGT. The CDR3 consists of 14 residues. V shed 4 bases and J shed 6 bases, with 13 bases lying between them. DNA of the CDR3: TGTGCCAGCAGTTTGTGGTCGAGGGGTCAGCCCCAGCATTTT. Translating gives CASSLWSRGQPQHF.

This clone was observed a handful of times. This chain connects TRBV6-4 to TRBJ2-2; unclear D gene. The CDR3 contains 12 residues. The germline V gene has CDR1 MRHNA and CDR2 SNTAGT. The V and J ends lost 3 bases and 5 bases respectively, with 4 bases between them. The CDR3 protein is CASSDWTGELFF. In nucleotides, the CDR3 is TGTGCCAGCAGTGATTGGACCGGGGAGCTGTTTTTT.

The chain has TRBV27 and TRBJ2-2, with D perhaps TRBD1 (5 bases). With 3 bases removed from V and 0 bases from J, the gap between germline ends came to 14 bases. CDR1 MNHEY and CDR2 SMNVEV come from the germline V gene (reference sequence). This CDR3 region has 17 residues. The CDR3 is CASSFLVGATNTGELFF. DNA of the CDR3: TGTGCCAGCAGTTTTTTGGTAGGGGCAACGAACACCGGGGAGCTGTTTTTT.

The chain carries TRBV13 and TRBJ2-1, with 14 bases lining up with TRBD2. With V trimmed by 6 bases and J by 0 bases, 10 bases remained unmatched. From germline, CDR1 is PRHDT and CDR2 FYEKMQ (reference sequence). The CDR3 is 19 amino acids. This CDR3 reads CASSRLAGGEIYSYNEQFF. DNA for the CDR3: TGTGCCAGCAGTAGACTAGCGGGAGGGGAAATTTACTCCTACAATGAGCAGTTCTTC.

The chain joins TRBV27 to TRBJ2-7, with D unclear. V lost 3 bases to trimming and J lost 5 bases, with 8 bases between them. This CDR3 region has 12 residues. Germline lookup yields CDR1 MNHEY and CDR2 SMNVEV (reference sequence). CDR3 DNA: TGTGCCAGCAGTTTGGGGTTCAACGAGCAGTACTTC. This encodes CASSLGFNEQYF.

This chain joins TRBV6-4 and TRBJ2-7; TRBD2 might be the D (6 bases). CDR3 length: 17 amino acids. Trimming shortened V by 4 bases and J by 5 bases, and 24 bases separated the two germline ends. The germline CDR1 and CDR2 sequences are MRHNA and SNTAGT. For the CDR3, the DNA is TGTGCCAGCAGTGTGGAGGAGGGCAGGGCGGTCCTCGACGAGCAGTACTTC. Amino acid sequence: CASSVEEGRAVLDEQYF.

The V and J genes are TRBV28 and TRBJ2-7; TRBD2 might be the D (5 bases). The V gene's germline CDR1 is MDHEN and CDR2 SYDVKM. CDR3 size: 16 residues. The V gene lost 2 bases and the J gene lost 3 bases, with 17 bases spanning the gap. In DNA, the CDR3 is TGTGCCAGCAGTTTACACGGCGGGCCCGCCATCTACGAGCAGTACTTC. Encoded protein: CASSLHGGPAIYEQYF.